The sequence of this TCR beta chain was determined in a study of OX40 agonist ivuxolimab in advanced cancers. Study-wide background: Ivuxolimab, an agonist antibody against OX40 (CD134), was given to patients. The diagnoses of dose-escalation patients were hepatocellular carcinoma, melanoma, renal cell or head and neck cancer. Study results and limitations: With doses of 0.1 to 3.0 mg/kg, CD4+ and CD8+ blood T cells had undergone clonal expansion by week 6.

This clone was seen a handful of times. Its antigen is currently unknown. Libraries were prepared by immunoSEQ multiplex PCR; TCRdb keeps only in-frame clonotypes and omits some of them. The sample records approximately 47,000 clones, about 81% being singletons. The CDR3 is 15 residues long. Germline lookup yields CDR1 SGHRS and CDR2 YFSETQ. Trimming took off 0 bases at V and 9 bases at J, with 16 bases between the two ends. The sample here was CD4+ or CD8+ T cells sorted from blood, taken in a trial of the OX40 agonist ivuxolimab. The source of this sequence is an adult with an advanced solid tumor such as melanoma, head and neck, liver or kidney cancer. This rearrangement joins TRBV5-1 to TRBJ2-1; D may correspond to TRBD1 or TRBD2 (5 bases each). This CDR3 is CASSLEGTRPGEQFF. DNA of the CDR3: TGCGCCAGCAGCTTGGAGGGGACCCGCCCCGGTGAGCAGTTCTTC.